This T cell receptor (beta chain) appears in the sequencing data of a study of cytomegalovirus exposure and HLA in healthy donors. Whole-study findings and limits: Among CMV-associated TCR beta chains, most appeared HLA-restricted in a later analysis.

Germline CDR1 SNHLY, CDR2 FYNNEI. V was shortened by 6 bases and J by 8 bases, with 16 bases between the two germline ends. There are 13 residues in the CDR3. The PCR made use of 60 Vbeta and 13 Jbeta primers. Sequencing was performed with immunoSEQ multiplex PCR; in TCRdb, only in-frame clones are kept and a portion is missing. This sample's table has some 110,000 clones. To note about this clone: The antigen is unknown.

V usage is TRBV2 and J usage is TRBJ1-2, with TRBD1 as a possible D gene (6 bases). Sequenced input: PBMCs. The TCR sequence derives from a man aged 25-45 years in good health and CMV-seronegative. CDR3 residues: CASSSGTIVGYTF. The CDR3 nucleotides read TGTGCCAGCAGCTCCGGGACAATCGTAGGCTACACCTTC.